A single sample is the source of the 21 T cell receptor beta chains below, sequenced in a study of cytomegalovirus exposure and HLA in healthy donors. Both 60 Vbeta primers and 13 Jbeta primers went into the PCR. Assay used: immunoSEQ multiplex PCR; TCRdb lists only in-frame clones, some missing. This repertoire shows about 82,000 clones, around 77% found once; its top ten account for around 3.2%. Sequencing was carried out using PBMCs. Receptors originate from a man in his fifties or sixties in good health and CMV-seronegative.

This clone has only one observation. The chain employs TRBV5-1 and TRBJ2-5, with a tentative D call TRBD2 (5 bases). The germline V gene encodes CDR1 SGHRS and CDR2 YFSETQ. V lost 4 bases to trimming and J lost 1 base, with 5 bases between them. This CDR3 contains 12 residues. Here the CDR3 reads CASSRGQETQYF. The CDR3 DNA is TGCGCCAGCAGCCGGGGCCAAGAGACCCAGTACTTC.

The rearrangement uses TRBV6-6 and TRBJ1-6, with D tentatively TRBD1 (6 bases). The V and J ends lost 10 bases and 10 bases respectively, with 17 bases between them. The CDR3 is 13 residues long. Germline lookup yields CDR1 MNHNY and CDR2 SVGAGI (reference sequence). In nucleotides, the CDR3 is TGTGCCATAGGGGGGGGGAGGGCCTCACCCCTCCACTTT. As protein: CAIGGGRASPLHF.

The J gene is TRBJ1-2, the V gene TRBV7-9; TRBD1 might be the D (6 bases). Germline V gene data show CDR1 as SEHNR and CDR2 as FQNEAQ (reference sequence). With 1 base removed from V and 5 bases from J, the gap between germline ends came to 8 bases. This CDR3 contains 13 residues. Here the CDR3 DNA reads TGTGCCAGCAGCTTAGACAGGGAATATGGCTACACCTTC. The encoded protein is CASSLDREYGYTF. The full variable domain, rest sourced from reference TRBV7-9 and TRBJ1-2, is DTGVSQNPRHKITKRGQNVTFRCDPISEHNRLYWYRQTLGQGPEFLTYFQNEAQLEKSRLLSDRFSAERPKGSFSTLEIQRTEQGDSAMYLCASSLDREYGYTFGSGTRLTVV.

The chain recombines TRBV2 with TRBJ2-7; 7 bases map to TRBD2. V dropped 7 bases and J dropped 6; count of bases not matched to a gene: 12. Germline V gene lookup returns CDR1 SNHLY and CDR2 FYNNEI. The CDR3 consists of 14 residues. The CDR3 nucleotides are TGTGCCAGCATTCCCCCGGGCCAGCGGGGCGAGCAGTACTTC. Its protein product is CASIPPGQRGEQYF.

V usage is TRBV4-3 and J usage is TRBJ1-5, with a weak D call TRBD1 (6 bases). The CDR3 runs 17 residues. V was shortened by 0 bases and J by 7 bases, with 19 bases between the two germline ends. Per germline, CDR1 LGHNA and CDR2 YSLEER. The CDR3 reads CASSQDWGGSMGQPQHF. Here the CDR3 DNA reads TGCGCCAGCAGCCAAGATTGGGGGGGCAGCATGGGACAGCCCCAGCATTTT.

The chain is built from TRBV7-2 and TRBJ1-4; D is undetermined. Trimming removed 5 bases at V and 8 bases at J, with 15 bases between. This CDR3 contains 14 residues. Germline V gene lookup returns CDR1 SGHTA and CDR2 FQGNSA. CDR3: CASSPSLVVEKLFF. CDR3 bases: TGTGCCAGCAGCCCAAGCTTGGTAGTAGAAAAACTGTTTTTT. The full variable domain, with the rest looked up from reference TRBV7-2 and TRBJ1-4, is GAGVSQSPSNKVTEKGKDVELRCDPISGHTALYWYRQSLGQGLEFLIYFQGNSAPDKSGLPSDRFSAERTGGSVSTLTIQRTQQEDSAVYLCASSPSLVVEKLFFGSGTQLSVL.

The gene calls are TRBV11-2 and TRBJ2-5; TRBD2 agrees at 8 bases. The J call is uncertain, as TRBJ2-7 better fits the DNA end. Germline loops: CDR1 SGHAT, CDR2 FQNNGV. The CDR3 is 14 residues long. The CDR3 DNA sequence: TGTGCCAGCAGCCCTCTAGCGGGCGCCTACGAGCAGTACTTC. The encoded protein is CASSPLAGAYEQYF.

This clone occurred a few times. The CDR3 region is CASSLSWASTGELFF. The CDR3 DNA is TGTGCCAGCAGTTTATCTTGGGCCTCCACCGGGGAGCTGTTTTTT. V is TRBV27 and J is TRBJ2-2, with D hard to call. V lost 0 bases, J lost 4 bases, and 9 bases lay in between. This CDR3 has 15 amino acids. Germline V gene sequence: CDR1 MNHEY, CDR2 SMNVEV (reference sequence).

The chain joins TRBV27 to TRBJ2-5; 8 nucleotides line up with TRBD2. The CDR3 contains 17 residues. The ends lost 6 bases at V and 5 bases at J; junction bases unmatched: 17. CDR1 and CDR2 (germline): MNHEY, SMNVEV (reference sequence). CDR3 sequence reads: CASSPTYPRGGGETQYF. For the CDR3, the DNA is TGTGCCAGCAGCCCCACCTATCCTCGGGGGGGAGGTGAGACCCAGTACTTC.

The chain has TRBV6-5 and TRBJ1-1, with D possibly TRBD1 on 6 matching bases. V lost 0 bases, J lost 6 bases, and 11 bases lay in between. The CDR3 extends over 14 amino acids. CDR1 and CDR2 from the germline V gene are MNHEY and SVGAGI. This CDR3 is CASSYSGPGAEAFF. The CDR3 bases are TGTGCCAGCAGTTACTCTGGACCAGGGGCTGAAGCTTTCTTT.

The chain recombines TRBV15 with TRBJ2-4, with 7 bases lining up with TRBD1. CDR3 size: 16 residues. J was trimmed by 7 bases and V by 4 bases; bases with no gene match: 13. Germline CDR1 is LNHNV and CDR2 is YYDKDF (reference sequence). In DNA, the CDR3 is TGTGCCACCAGCACCAACCCGCTAAGGGGGCGGAACATTCAGTACTTC. It yields the protein CATSTNPLRGRNIQYF.

The table lists this clone with a few counts. V usage is TRBV30 and J usage is TRBJ2-7; 9 positions match TRBD2. Germline CDR1 GTSNPN, CDR2 SVGIG (reference sequence). There are 13 residues in the CDR3. V trimming: 7 bases; J trimming: 1 base; junction bases outside the gene matches: 5. CDR3 loop: CASERGESYEQYF. The CDR3 DNA reads TGTGCCTCAGAGCGGGGGGAATCCTACGAGCAGTACTTC.

This clone was counted only a few times. The chain has TRBV6-1 and TRBJ2-2, with D tentatively TRBD2 (7 bases). The germline gives CDR1 MNHNS, CDR2 SASEGT. V lost 1 base, J lost 4 bases, and 16 bases lay in between. The CDR3 has 17 amino acids. The CDR3 coding sequence is TGTGCCAGCAGTGAAGAGGGGGGAGCGGGGCCCACCGGGGAGCTGTTTTTT. It yields the protein CASSEEGGAGPTGELFF.

The V gene is TRBV2, the J gene TRBJ1-1, with D possibly matching TRBD1 (5 bases). This CDR3 is 13 amino acids long. Trimming cost V 7 bases and J 1 base, with 10 bases left between them. CDR1 SNHLY and CDR2 FYNNEI come from the germline V gene. In nucleotides, the CDR3 is TGTGCCAGCACTTTGGACACGAACACTGAAGCTTTCTTT. Encoded protein: CASTLDTNTEAFF.

By its share, this clone is medium-sized. The chain is built from TRBV6-4 and TRBJ2-1; maybe TRBD1 (5 bases). V lost 3 bases to trimming and J lost 10 bases, with 13 bases between them. Germline assignment: CDR1 MRHNA and CDR2 SNTAGT. CDR3 length: 13 amino acids. CDR3 in amino acids: CASSETAPSEQFF. CDR3 sequence (DNA): TGTGCCAGCAGTGAGACAGCCCCTTCGGAGCAGTTCTTC.

The chain uses TRBV27 and TRBJ1-6; no clear D. V lost 4 bases to trimming and J lost 13 bases, with 14 bases between them. The CDR3 runs to 13 residues. Per the germline V gene, CDR1 is MNHEY and CDR2 is SMNVEV (reference sequence). Written as DNA, the CDR3 is TGTGCCAGCAGTTCAACCCTGGGGAGCCCCCTCCACTTT. Its translation: CASSSTLGSPLHF.

CDR3 amino acids: CASSYRGRDNSPLHF. DNA for the CDR3: TGTGCCAGTAGTTACAGGGGAAGGGATAATTCACCCCTCCACTTT. This chain uses TRBV19 with TRBJ1-6, with 7 bases fitting TRBD1. The germline V gene has CDR1 LNHDA and CDR2 SQIVND (reference sequence). The CDR3 has 15 amino acids. The junction had 6 bases not matched to a gene; V was cut back by 5 bases and J by 5 bases. The full variable domain, in which reference TRBV19 and TRBJ1-6 provide the parts outside the CDR3, is DGGITQSPKYLFRKEGQNVTLSCEQNLNHDAMYWYRQDPGQGLRLIYYSQIVNDFQKGDIAEGYSVSREKKESFPLTVTSAQKNPTAFYLCASSYRGRDNSPLHFGNGTRLTVT.

There are a few counts of this clone. The V call is TRBV30, the J call TRBJ1-5; no clear D. Trimming pared 0 bases from V and 2 bases from J, leaving 5 bases between. The CDR3 spans 13 residues. Germline CDR1 is GTSNPN and CDR2 is SVGIG (reference sequence). The CDR3 reads CAWSVEGNQPQHF. CDR3 nucleotides: TGTGCCTGGAGTGTGGAGGGCAATCAGCCCCAGCATTTT.

The chain links TRBV7-6 to TRBJ2-5, with TRBD1 as a possible D gene (6 bases). CDR1 SGHVS and CDR2 FNYEAQ come from the germline V gene. This CDR3 has 14 residues. V lost 3 bases to trimming and J lost 10 bases, with 18 bases between them. The CDR3 DNA follows: TGTGCCAGCAGCTTCAGTTTAGGGGGAAGGGACCAGTACTTC. Encoded protein: CASSFSLGGRDQYF.

The chain carries TRBV28 and TRBJ1-5, with 8 bases identical to TRBD1. Germline CDR1 MDHEN, CDR2 SYDVKM. With V trimmed by 6 bases and J by 7 bases, 20 bases remained unmatched. This CDR3 is 18 amino acids long. This chain's CDR3 is CASRQNRGGRRIGQPQHF. The CDR3 nucleotides are TGTGCCAGCAGACAAAACAGGGGGGGAAGGCGGATCGGCCAGCCCCAGCATTTT.

V is TRBV6-5 and J is TRBJ2-5; possible D gene TRBD2, 5 bases. V was cut by 5 bases and J by 2 bases, with 9 bases left in between. This CDR3 is 13 amino acids long. Looked up from germline, CDR1 is MNHEY and CDR2 is SVGAGI. The chain's CDR3 is CASSETRQETQYF. CDR3 nucleotides: TGTGCCAGCAGTGAAACTAGACAAGAGACCCAGTACTTC.